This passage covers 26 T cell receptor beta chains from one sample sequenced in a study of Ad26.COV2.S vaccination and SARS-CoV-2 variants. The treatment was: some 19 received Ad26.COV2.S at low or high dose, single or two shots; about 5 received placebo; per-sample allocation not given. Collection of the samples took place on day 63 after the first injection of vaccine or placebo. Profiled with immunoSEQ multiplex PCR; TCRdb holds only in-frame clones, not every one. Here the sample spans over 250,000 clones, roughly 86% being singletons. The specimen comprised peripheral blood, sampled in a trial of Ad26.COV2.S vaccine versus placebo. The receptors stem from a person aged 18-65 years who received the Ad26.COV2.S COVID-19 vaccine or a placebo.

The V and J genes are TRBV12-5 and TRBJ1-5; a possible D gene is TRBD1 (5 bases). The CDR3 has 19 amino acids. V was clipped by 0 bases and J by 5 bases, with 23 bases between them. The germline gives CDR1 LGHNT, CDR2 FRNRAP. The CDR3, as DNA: TGTGCTAGTGGTTTGGTACAGAGTGTTCGGCAGGCCAGGGATCAGCCCCAGCATTTT. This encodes CASGLVQSVRQARDQPQHF. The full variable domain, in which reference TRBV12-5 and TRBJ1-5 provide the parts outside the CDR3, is DARVTQTPRHKVTEMGQEVTMRCQPILGHNTVFWYRQTMMQGLELLAYFRNRAPLDDSGMPKDRFSAEMPDATLATLKIQPSEPRDSAVYFCASGLVQSVRQARDQPQHFGDGTRLSIL.

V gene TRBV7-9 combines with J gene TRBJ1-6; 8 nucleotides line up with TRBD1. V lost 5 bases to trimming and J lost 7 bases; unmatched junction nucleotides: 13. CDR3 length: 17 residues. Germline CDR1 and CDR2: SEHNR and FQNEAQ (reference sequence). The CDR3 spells CASSPTDREEWNSPLHF. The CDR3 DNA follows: TGTGCCAGCAGCCCGACGGACAGGGAGGAGTGGAATTCACCCCTCCACTTT.

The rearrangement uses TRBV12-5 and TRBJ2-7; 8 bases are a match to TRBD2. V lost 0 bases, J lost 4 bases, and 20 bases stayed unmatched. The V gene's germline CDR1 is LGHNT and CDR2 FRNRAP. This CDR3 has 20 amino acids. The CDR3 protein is CASGLVRSSGELSGEYEQYF. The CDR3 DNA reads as TGTGCTAGTGGTTTGGTAAGGAGTTCGGGGGAGCTTAGCGGGGAGTACGAGCAGTACTTC.

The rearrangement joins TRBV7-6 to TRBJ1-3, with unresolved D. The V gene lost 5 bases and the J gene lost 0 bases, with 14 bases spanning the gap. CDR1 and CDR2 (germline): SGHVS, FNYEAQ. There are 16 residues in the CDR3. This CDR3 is CASSDGAQSSGNTIYF. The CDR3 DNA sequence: TGTGCCAGCAGCGACGGTGCACAGAGCTCTGGAAACACCATATATTTT. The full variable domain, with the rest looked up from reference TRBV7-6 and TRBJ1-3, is GAGVSQSPRYKVTKRGQDVALRCDPISGHVSLYWYRQALGQGPEFLTYFNYEAQQDKSGLPNDRFSAERPEGSISTLTIQRTEQRDSAMYRCASSDGAQSSGNTIYFGEGSWLTVV.

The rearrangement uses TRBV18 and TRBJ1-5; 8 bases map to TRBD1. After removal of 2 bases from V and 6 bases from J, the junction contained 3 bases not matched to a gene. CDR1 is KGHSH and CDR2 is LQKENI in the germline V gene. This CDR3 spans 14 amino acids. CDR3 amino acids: CASSPGQGGQPQHF. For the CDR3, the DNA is TGTGCCAGCTCACCAGGACAGGGCGGTCAGCCCCAGCATTTT.

The DNA for the CDR3 is TGTGCCAGCAGTGAAGCCCGGGGGGGCTCCTACGAGCAGTACTTC. This codes for CASSEARGGSYEQYF. The chain combines TRBV2 with TRBJ2-7; 8 bases agree with TRBD2. CDR1 and CDR2 (germline): SNHLY, FYNNEI. The CDR3 loop spans 15 amino acids. Unmatched junction bases numbered 1, after V lost 0 bases and J lost 0 bases.

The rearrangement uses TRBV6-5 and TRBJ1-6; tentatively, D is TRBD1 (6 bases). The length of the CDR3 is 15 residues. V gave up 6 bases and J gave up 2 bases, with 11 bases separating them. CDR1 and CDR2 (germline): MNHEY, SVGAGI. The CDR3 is CASRGGSTYNSPLHF. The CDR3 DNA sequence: TGTGCCAGCAGAGGGGGGAGTACCTATAATTCACCCCTCCACTTT.

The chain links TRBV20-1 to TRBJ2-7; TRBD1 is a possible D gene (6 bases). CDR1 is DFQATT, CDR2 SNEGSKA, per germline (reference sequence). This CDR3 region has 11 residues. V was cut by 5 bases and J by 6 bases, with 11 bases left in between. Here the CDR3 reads CSAGQSTEQYF. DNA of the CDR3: TGCAGTGCTGGACAGTCCACCGAGCAGTACTTC.

The CDR3 sequence: CASSPSGGNTIYF. CDR3 bases: TGTGCCAGCAGCCCTTCGGGAGGAAACACCATATATTTT. The chain combines TRBV3-1 (or the pseudogene TRBV3-2) with TRBJ1-3; no clear D. CDR1 and CDR2 (germline): LGHDT, YNNKEL (reference sequence). This CDR3 is built from 13 residues. V was pared by 4 bases and J by 4 bases, with 8 bases between.

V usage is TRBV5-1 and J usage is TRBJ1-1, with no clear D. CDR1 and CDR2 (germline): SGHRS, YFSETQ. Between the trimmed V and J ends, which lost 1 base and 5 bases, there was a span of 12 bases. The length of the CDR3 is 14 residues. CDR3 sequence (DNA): TGCGCCAGCAGCTTGAGGACGGTTGGAACTGAAGCTTTCTTT. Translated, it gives CASSLRTVGTEAFF.

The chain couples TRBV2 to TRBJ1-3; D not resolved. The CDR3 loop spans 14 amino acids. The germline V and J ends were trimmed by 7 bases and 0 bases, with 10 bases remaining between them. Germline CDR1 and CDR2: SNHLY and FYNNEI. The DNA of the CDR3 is TGTGCCAGCACTAAAAGATTCTCTGGAAACACCATATATTTT. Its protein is CASTKRFSGNTIYF.

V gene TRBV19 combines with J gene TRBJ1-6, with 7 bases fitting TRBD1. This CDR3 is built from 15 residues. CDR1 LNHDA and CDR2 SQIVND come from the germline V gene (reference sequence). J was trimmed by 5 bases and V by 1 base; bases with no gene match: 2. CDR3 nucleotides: TGTGCCAGTAGTATAGTTGGGACAGATAATTCACCCCTCCACTTT. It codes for CASSIVGTDNSPLHF. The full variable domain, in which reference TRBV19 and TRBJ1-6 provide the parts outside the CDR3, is DGGITQSPKYLFRKEGQNVTLSCEQNLNHDAMYWYRQDPGQGLRLIYYSQIVNDFQKGDIAEGYSVSREKKESFPLTVTSAQKNPTAFYLCASSIVGTDNSPLHFGNGTRLTVT.

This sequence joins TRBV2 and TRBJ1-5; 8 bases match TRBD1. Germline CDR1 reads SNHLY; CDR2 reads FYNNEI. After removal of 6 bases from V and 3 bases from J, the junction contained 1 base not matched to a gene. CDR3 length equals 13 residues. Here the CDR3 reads CASRTGDNQPQHF. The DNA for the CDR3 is TGTGCCAGCAGGACAGGGGACAATCAGCCCCAGCATTTT.

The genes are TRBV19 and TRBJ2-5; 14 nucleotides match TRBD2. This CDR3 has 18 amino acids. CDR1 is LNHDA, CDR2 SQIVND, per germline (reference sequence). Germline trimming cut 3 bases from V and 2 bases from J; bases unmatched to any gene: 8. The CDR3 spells CASSILPRLAGGQETQYF. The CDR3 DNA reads TGTGCCAGTAGTATCCTCCCCCGACTAGCGGGAGGGCAAGAGACCCAGTACTTC.

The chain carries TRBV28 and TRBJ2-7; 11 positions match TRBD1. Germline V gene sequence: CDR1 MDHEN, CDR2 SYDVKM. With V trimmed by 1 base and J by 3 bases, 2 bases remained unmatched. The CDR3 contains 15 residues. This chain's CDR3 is CASSLYGTGGYEQYF. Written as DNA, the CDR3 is TGTGCCAGCAGTTTATACGGGACAGGGGGCTACGAGCAGTACTTC.

The CDR3 is CASSMGPSGPPLHF. CDR3 bases: TGTGCCAGTAGTATGGGACCCAGCGGGCCACCCCTCCACTTT. V usage is TRBV19 and J usage is TRBJ1-6, with a tentative D call TRBD1 (5 bases). Germline CDR1 LNHDA, CDR2 SQIVND (reference sequence). This CDR3 region has 14 residues. The ends were cut back, 3 bases at V and 11 bases at J, with 14 bases in the middle.

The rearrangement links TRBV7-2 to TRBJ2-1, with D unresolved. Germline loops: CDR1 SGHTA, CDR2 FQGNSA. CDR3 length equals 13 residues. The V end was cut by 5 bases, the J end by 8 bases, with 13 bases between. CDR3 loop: CASSHPGFYEQFF. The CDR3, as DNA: TGTGCCAGCAGCCATCCCGGGTTTTATGAGCAGTTCTTC.

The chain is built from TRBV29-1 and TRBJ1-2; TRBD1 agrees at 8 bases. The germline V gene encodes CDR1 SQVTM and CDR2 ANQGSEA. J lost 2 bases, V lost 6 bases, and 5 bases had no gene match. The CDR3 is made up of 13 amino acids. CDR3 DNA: TGCAGCGTGGACGACAGGGGAAACTATGGCTACACCTTC. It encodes CSVDDRGNYGYTF. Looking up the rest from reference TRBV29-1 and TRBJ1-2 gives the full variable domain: SAVISQKPSRDICQRGTSLTIQCQVDSQVTMMFWYRQQPGQSLTLIATANQGSEATYESGFVIDKFPISRPNLTFSTLTVSNMSPEDSSIYLCSVDDRGNYGYTFGSGTRLTVV.

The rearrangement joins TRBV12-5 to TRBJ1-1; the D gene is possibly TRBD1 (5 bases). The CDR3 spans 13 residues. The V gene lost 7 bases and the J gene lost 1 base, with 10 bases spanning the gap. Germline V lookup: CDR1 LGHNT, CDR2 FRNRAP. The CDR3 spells CASVRGGNTEAFF. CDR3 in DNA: TGTGCTAGTGTGAGGGGCGGGAACACTGAAGCTTTCTTT.

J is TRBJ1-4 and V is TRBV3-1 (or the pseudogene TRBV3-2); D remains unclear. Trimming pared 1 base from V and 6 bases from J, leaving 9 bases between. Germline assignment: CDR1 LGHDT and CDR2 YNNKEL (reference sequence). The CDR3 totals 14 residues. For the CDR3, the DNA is TGTGCCAGCAGCCAAGTGTTGAACGATGAAAAACTGTTTTTT. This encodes CASSQVLNDEKLFF.

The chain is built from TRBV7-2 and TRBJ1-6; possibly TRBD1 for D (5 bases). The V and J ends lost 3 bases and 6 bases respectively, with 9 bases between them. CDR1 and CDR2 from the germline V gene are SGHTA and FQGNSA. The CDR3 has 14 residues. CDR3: CASSLTVGNSPLHF. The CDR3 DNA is TGTGCCAGCAGCTTGACAGTTGGTAATTCACCCCTCCACTTT.

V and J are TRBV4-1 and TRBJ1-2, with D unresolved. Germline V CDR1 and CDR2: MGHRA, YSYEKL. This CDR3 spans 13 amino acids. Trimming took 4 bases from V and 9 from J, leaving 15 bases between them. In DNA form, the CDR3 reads TGCGCCAGCAGCCCACCCCAAGGCCCAAGCTACACCTTC. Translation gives CASSPPQGPSYTF.

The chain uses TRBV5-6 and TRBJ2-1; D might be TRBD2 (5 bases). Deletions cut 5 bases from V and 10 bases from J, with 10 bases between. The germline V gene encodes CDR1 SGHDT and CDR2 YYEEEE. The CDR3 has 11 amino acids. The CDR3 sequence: CASRSKREQFF. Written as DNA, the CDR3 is TGTGCCAGCAGGTCAAAGCGGGAGCAGTTCTTC.

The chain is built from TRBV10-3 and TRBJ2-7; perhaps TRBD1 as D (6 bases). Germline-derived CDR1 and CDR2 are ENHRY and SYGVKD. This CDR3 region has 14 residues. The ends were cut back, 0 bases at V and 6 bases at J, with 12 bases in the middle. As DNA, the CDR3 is TGTGCCATCAGTGAGTCTGGGGGCAAGGGCGAGCAGTACTTC. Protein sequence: CAISESGGKGEQYF.

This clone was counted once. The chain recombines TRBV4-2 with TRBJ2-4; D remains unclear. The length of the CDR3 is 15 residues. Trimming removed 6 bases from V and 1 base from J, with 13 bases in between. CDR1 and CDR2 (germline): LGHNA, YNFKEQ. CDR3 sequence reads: CASSIRLGAKNIQYF. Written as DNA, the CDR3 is TGTGCCAGCAGTATTCGGCTGGGGGCCAAAAACATTCAGTACTTC.

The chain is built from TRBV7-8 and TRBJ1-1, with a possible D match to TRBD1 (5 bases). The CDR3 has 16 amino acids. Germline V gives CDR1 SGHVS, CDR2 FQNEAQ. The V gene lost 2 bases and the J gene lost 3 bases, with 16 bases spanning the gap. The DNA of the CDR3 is TGTGCCAGCAGCTTAACCCCTCGTGGAGGGGACACTGAAGCTTTCTTT. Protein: CASSLTPRGGDTEAFF.